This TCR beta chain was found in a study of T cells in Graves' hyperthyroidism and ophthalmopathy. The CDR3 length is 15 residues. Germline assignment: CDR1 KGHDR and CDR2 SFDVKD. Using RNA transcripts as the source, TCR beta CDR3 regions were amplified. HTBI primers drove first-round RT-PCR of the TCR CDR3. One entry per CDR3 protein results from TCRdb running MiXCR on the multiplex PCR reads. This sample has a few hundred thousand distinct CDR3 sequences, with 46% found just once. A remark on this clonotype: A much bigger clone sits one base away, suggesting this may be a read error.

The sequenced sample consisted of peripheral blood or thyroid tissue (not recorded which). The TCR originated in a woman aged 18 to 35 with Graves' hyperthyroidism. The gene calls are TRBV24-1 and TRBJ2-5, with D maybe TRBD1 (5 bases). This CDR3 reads CASSDPTQGQETQYF. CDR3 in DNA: TGTGCCAGCAGTGATCCCACCCAGGGACAAGAGACCCAGTACTTC.